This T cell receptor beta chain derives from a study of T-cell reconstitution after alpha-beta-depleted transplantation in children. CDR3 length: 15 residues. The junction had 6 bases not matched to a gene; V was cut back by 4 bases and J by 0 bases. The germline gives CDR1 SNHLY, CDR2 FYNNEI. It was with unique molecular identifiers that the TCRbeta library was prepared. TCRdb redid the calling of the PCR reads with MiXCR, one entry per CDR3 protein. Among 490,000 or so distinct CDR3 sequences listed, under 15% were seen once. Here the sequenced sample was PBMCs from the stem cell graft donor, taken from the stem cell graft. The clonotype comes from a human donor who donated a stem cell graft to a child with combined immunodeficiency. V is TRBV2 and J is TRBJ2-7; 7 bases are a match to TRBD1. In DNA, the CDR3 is TGTGCCAGCAGTGCCCCGGACAGGAACTCCTACGAGCAGTACTTC. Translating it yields CASSAPDRNSYEQYF.